This T cell receptor beta chain appears in the sequencing data of a study of T-cell reconstitution after alpha-beta-depleted transplantation in children. Study findings and constraints: Day-60 TCRbeta diversity that was high in some patients was derived from surviving recipient T cells and thymic progenitors.

The V and J ends lost 9 bases and 6 bases, in that order; junction bases with no gene match: 8. CDR1 is SGHAT, CDR2 FQNNGV, per germline. The CDR3 covers 13 residues. Comments on this clonotype: The antigen is undetermined.

Unique molecular identifiers were used to barcode this TCRbeta library. MiXCR, run by TCRdb on the PCR reads, gives a single entry per CDR3 protein. The table includes around 100,000 distinct CDR3 sequences, about 8% detected once. The receptor was derived from a boy aged 2 to 10 with acute lymphoblastic leukemia, due to receive a stem cell transplant. The rearrangement joins TRBV11-2 to TRBJ2-1, with TRBD1 matching 7 bases. Sequenced material: PBMCs, taken before TCRalphabeta/CD19-depleted stem cell transplant. CDR3 in DNA: TGTGCCAGTCAGACAGGGTTGATCAATGAGCAGTTCTTC. Residues: CASQTGLINEQFF.